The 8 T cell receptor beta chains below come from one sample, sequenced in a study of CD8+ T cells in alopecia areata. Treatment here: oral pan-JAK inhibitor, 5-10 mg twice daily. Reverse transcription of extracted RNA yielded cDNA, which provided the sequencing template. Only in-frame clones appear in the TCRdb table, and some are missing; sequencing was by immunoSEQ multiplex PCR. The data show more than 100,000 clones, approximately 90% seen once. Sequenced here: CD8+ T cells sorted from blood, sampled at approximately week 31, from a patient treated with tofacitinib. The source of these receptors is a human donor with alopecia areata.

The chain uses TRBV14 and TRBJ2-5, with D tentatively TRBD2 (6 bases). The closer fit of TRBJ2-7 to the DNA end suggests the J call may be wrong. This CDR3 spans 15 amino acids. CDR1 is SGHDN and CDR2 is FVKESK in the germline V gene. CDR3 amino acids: CASSPSGTRLYEQYF. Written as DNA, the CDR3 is TGTGCCAGCAGCCCGTCCGGGACTCGACTATACGAGCAGTACTTC.

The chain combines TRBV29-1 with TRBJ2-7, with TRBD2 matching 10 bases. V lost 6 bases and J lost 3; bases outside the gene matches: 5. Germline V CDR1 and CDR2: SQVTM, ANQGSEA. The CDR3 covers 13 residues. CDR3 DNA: TGCAGCGTCGACGGACTAGCGGACTACGAGCAGTACTTC. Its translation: CSVDGLADYEQYF.

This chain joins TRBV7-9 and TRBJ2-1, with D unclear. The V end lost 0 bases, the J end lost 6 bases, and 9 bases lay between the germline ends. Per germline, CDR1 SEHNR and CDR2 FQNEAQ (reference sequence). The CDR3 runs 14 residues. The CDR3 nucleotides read TGTGCCAGCAGCTTAGCGAGGACGGTCAATGAGCAGTTCTTC. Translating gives CASSLARTVNEQFF.

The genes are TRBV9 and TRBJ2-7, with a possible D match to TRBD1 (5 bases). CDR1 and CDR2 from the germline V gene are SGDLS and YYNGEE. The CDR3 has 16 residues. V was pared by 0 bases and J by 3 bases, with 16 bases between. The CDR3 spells CASSVGTGAALYEQYF. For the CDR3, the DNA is TGTGCCAGCAGCGTAGGAACTGGGGCGGCACTCTACGAGCAGTACTTC.

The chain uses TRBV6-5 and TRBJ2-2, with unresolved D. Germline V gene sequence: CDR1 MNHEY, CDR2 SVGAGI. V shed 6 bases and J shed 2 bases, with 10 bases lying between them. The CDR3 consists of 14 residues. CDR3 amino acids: CASSGPSNTGELFF. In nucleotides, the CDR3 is TGTGCCAGCAGCGGGCCGTCAAACACCGGGGAGCTGTTTTTT.

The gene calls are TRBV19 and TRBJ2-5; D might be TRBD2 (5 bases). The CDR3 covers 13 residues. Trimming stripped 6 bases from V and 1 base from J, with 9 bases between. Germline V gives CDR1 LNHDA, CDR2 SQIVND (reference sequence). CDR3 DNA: TGTGCCAGTAGCAGGACTTTCCAAGAGACCCAGTACTTC. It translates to CASSRTFQETQYF.

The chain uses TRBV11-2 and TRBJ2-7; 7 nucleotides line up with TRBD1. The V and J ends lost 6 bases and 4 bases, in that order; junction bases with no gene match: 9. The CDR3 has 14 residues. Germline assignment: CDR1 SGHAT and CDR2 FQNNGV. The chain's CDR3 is CASSPPGQTYEQYF. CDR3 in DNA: TGTGCCAGCAGTCCTCCGGGACAGACATACGAGCAGTACTTC.

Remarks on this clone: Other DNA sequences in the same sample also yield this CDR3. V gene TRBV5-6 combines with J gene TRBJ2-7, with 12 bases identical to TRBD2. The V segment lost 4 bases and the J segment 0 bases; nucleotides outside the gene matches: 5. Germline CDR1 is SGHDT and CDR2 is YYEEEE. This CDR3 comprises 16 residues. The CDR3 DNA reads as TGTGCCAGCAGCCTCGGACTAGCGGGAACCTCCTACGAGCAGTACTTC. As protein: CASSLGLAGTSYEQYF.